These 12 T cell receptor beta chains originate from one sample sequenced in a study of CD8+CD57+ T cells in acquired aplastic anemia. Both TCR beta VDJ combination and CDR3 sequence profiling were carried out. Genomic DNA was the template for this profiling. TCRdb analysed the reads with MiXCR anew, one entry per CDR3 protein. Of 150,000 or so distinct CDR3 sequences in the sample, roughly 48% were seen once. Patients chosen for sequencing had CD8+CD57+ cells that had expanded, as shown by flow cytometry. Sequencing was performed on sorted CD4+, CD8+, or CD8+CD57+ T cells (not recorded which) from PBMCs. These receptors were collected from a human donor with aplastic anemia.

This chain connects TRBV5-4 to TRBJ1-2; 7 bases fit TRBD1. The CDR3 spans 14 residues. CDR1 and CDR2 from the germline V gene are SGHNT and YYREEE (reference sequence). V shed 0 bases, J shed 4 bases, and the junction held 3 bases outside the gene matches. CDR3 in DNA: TGTGCCAGCAGCTTGGGGGACAGTTTCTATGGCTACACCTTC. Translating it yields CASSLGDSFYGYTF.

CDR3 bases: TGTGCCAGCGGGGGAGGAGTAGATACGCAGTATTTT. Protein product: CASGGGVDTQYF. This chain links TRBV7-9 with TRBJ2-3; possible D gene TRBD2, 6 bases. The CDR3 loop spans 12 amino acids. V was pared by 8 bases and J by 5 bases, with 11 bases between. From germline, CDR1 is SEHNR and CDR2 FQNEAQ (reference sequence).

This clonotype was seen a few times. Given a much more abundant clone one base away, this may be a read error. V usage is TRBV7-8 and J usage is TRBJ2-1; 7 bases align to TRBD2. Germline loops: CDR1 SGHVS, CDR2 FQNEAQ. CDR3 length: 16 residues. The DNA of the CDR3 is TGTGCCAGCAGCTTAGGGGTGCGGGGGACCTACGATGAGCAGTTCTTC. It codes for CASSLGVRGTYDEQFF.

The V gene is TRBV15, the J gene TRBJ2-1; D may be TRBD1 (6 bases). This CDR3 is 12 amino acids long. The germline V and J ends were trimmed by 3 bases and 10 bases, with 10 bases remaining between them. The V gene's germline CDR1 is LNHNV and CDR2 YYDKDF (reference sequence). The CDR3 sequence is CATSSVRGEQFF. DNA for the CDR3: TGTGCCACCAGCAGTGTTAGGGGGGAGCAGTTCTTC.

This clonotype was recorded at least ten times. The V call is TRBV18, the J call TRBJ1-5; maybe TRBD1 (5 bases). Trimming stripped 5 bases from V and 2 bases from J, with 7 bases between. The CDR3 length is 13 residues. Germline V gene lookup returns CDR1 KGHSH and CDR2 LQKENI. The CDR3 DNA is TGTGCCAGCTCAGGACAACGCAATCAGCCCCAGCATTTT. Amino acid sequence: CASSGQRNQPQHF.

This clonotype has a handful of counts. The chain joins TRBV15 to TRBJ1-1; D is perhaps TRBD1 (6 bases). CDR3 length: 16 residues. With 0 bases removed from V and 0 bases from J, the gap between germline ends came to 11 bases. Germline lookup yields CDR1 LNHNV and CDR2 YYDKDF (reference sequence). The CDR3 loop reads CATSRDEGQMNTEAFF. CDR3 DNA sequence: TGTGCCACCAGCAGAGATGAAGGACAGATGAACACTGAAGCTTTCTTT.

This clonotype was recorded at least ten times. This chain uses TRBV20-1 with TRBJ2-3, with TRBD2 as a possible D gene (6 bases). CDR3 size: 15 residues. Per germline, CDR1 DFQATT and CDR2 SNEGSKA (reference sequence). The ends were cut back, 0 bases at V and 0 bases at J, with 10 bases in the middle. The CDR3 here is CSARDPAGSTDTQYF. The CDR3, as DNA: TGCAGTGCTAGAGATCCCGCGGGGAGCACAGATACGCAGTATTTT.

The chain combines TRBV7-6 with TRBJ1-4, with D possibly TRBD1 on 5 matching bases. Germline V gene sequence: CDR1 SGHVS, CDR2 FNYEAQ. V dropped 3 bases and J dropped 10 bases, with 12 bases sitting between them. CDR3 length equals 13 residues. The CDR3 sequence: CASSFGAQGKLFF. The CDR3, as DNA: TGTGCCAGCAGCTTCGGGGCGCAAGGAAAACTGTTTTTT.

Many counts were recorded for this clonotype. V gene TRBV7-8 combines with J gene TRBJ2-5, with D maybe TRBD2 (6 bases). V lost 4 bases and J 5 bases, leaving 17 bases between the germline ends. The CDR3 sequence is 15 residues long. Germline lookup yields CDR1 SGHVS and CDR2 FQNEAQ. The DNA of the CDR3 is TGTGCCAGCAGCTCTCCGGACTATTTCCAGGAGACCCAGTACTTC. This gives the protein CASSSPDYFQETQYF.

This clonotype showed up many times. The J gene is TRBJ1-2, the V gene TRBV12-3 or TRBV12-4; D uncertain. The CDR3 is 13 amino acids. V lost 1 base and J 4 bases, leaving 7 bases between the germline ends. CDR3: CASSLGGSYGYTF. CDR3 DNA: TGTGCCAGCAGTTTAGGCGGGTCCTATGGCTACACCTTC.

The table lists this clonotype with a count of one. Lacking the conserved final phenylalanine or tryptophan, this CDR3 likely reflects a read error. Here the CDR3 reads CASSFHRAGSPLHL. CDR3 in DNA: TGCGCCAGCAGTTTCCACAGGGCTGGATCACCCCTCCACCTT. This chain uses TRBV12-3 or TRBV12-4 with TRBJ1-6, with a possible D match to TRBD1 (6 bases). The CDR3 has 14 residues.

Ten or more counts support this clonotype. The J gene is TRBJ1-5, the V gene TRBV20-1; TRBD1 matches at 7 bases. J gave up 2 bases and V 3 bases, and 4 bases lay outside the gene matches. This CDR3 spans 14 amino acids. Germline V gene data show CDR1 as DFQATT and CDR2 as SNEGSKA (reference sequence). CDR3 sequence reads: CSASQDRGNQPQHF. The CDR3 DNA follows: TGCAGTGCTAGTCAAGACAGGGGCAATCAGCCCCAGCATTTT.